This T cell receptor (beta chain) was observed in a study of blood T cell repertoires in COVID-19 (TCRdb year 2020). Broadly, across the study: The collaborator samples originated in the United States, Italy and Spain and spanned the acute and convalescent phases of COVID-19. The prospective study material was composed of cDNA or gDNA derived from T cells, B-cell-depleted T cells, or PBMCs. Subjects who had been exposed to COVID-19, were actively infected with it, or had recovered from it provided the deeply sampled blood TCRbeta repertoires that made up the dataset. A freely available public database, intended as a resource for researchers studying the immune response to SARS-CoV-2, is where the repertoires were released. The samples were drawn from two sources: the first 160 participants of the ongoing ImmuneRACE study, and 950 to 1,500 subjects contributed by 6 global collaborators. Sample metadata almost always included a de-identified subject ID, COVID-19 status, age in years and sex. HLA class I and class II types, where available, came from metadata supplied by the sample provider rather than from assay-based typing.

The immunoSEQ Assay, a bias-controlled multiplex PCR, was used to amplify TCRbeta CDR3 regions from genomic DNA. In the original analysis: The number of nucleated cells in each sample was estimated by amplification of reference gene primers within the assay. Sequence reads were collapsed and filtered to measure the absolute abundance of every unique TCRbeta CDR3 rearrangement. For each sample, productive Simpson clonality was calculated as the square root of Simpson's diversity index across productive rearrangements. TCRdb's version of the immuneACCESS table is confined to in-frame rearrangements and falls short of the full clone set. An unresolved V gene accounts for under half of the shortfall where checked; the remainder is of unknown origin. That table gives V, J and clone size, and the DNA gave D and trimming. This sample has 150,000 to 250,000 clones in its table, and roughly 84% of those were observed once. The top ten clonotypes cover approximately 7.6% of the sample.

The germline V gene yields MGHDK for CDR1 and SYGVNS for CDR2. The CDR3 has 11 amino acids, counting the end cysteine and phenylalanine. Only CDR3 DNA remains: 33 bases, in frame from the first base. The junction shows trimming of 7 bases on V and 1 base on J, plus 4 bases between the germline ends. Enrolling through a virtual design, the prospective study's participants ranged in age from roughly 18 to 89 years and lived across roughly 23 United States geographic areas. Cohort assignment in the prospective study relied on participant-reported clinical history from a screening survey and a study questionnaire. Recovered participants in ImmuneRACE Cohort 3 were defined as having two consecutive negative NP/OP PCR tests, clearance from a healthcare professional, or resolution of symptoms. In the prospective study, whole blood, serum and a nasopharyngeal or oropharyngeal swab were collected from each participant by mobile phlebotomists. Additional blood draws and questionnaires over a 2-month period could optionally be provided by prospective study participants. Before DNA extraction, blood samples from the prospective study were shipped at room temperature or frozen.

Of note for this clone: Its antigen is currently not known. Base quality data are lacking; no much larger clone is found one base away.

Overall results and qualifications from the work: The quantity of clinical and demographic metadata differed by source and by participant and was supplied without curation.

What was sequenced was PBMCs or T cells enriched from blood (not recorded which). This receptor was identified in a man aged 35 to 55 who had recovered from COVID-19. This receptor chain uses TRBV25-1 and TRBJ1-1, with the D gene not clear enough to name. In nucleotide form, the sequence is TGTGCCAGCAATCGGAACACTGAAGCTTTCTTT. This codes for CASNRNTEAFF.